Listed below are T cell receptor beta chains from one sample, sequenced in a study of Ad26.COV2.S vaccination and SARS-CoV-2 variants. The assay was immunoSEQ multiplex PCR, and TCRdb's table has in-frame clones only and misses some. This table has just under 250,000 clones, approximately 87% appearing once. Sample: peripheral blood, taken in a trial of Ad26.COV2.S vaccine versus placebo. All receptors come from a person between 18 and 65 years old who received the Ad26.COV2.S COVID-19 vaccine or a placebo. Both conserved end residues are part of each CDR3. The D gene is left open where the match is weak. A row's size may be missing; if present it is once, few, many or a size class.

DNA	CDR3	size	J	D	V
TGCAGCGTTGAAACTCCGGGACAGGGACCTGGCGATGAGCAGTTCTTC	CSVETPGQGPGDEQFF	.	TRBJ2-1	TRBD1	TRBV29-1
TGCAGTGCCGGGATCAATGAGCAGTTCTTC	CSAGINEQFF	.	TRBJ2-1	.	TRBV20-1
TGTGCCAGCAGTCGCCCCAGGGGTAGCGGCTCCTACGAGCAGTACTTC	CASSRPRGSGSYEQYF	once	TRBJ2-7	.	TRBV6-2/TRBV6-3
TGTGCCAGCACCCGATTCAGACATGATCAGCCCCAGCATTTT	CASTRFRHDQPQHF	.	TRBJ1-5	.	TRBV5-6
TGTGCCAGCAGTTCCGGACAGGGGAACGCCGGGGAGCTGTTTTTT	CASSSGQGNAGELFF	.	TRBJ2-2	TRBD1	TRBV28
TGTGCCAGCAGCTTAGAGGGGAAGGGGATGCAGTACTTC	CASSLEGKGMQYF	few	TRBJ2-7	.	TRBV7-8
TGTGCCTGGAGTGTTGAAGGGAGGGACTATGGCTACACCTTC	CAWSVEGRDYGYTF	.	TRBJ1-2	.	TRBV30
TGTGCCAGCAGCTGGGGGCGCCGGCTGGCTAACTATGGCTACACCTTC	CASSWGRRLANYGYTF	.	TRBJ1-2	.	TRBV11-2
TGTGCCAGCATGGGGACAGGGAGGGAAAAACTGTTTTTT	CASMGTGREKLFF	.	TRBJ1-4	TRBD1	TRBV6-5
TGTGCCAGCAGTAGTTCCGGGACAGCCGTCGCCGAGCAGTACTTC	CASSSSGTAVAEQYF	.	TRBJ2-7	TRBD1	TRBV28
TGTGCCAGCAGTTTTGGAGGATCCCGCGAGCAGTACTTC	CASSFGGSREQYF	.	TRBJ2-7	.	TRBV27
TGCGCCAGCAGTGGGCTAGGTGTGAGGAGACCTGGAAACACCATATATTTT	CASSGLGVRRPGNTIYF	few	TRBJ1-3	.	TRBV10-1
TGTGCCACCAGTGAGCAAGGGATCCCGGGCCACAATGAGCAGTTCTTC	CATSEQGIPGHNEQFF	.	TRBJ2-1	.	TRBV24-1
TGTGCTAGTGGTTTGGTACTGGGGGATACCACAGATACGCAGTATTTT	CASGLVLGDTTDTQYF	.	TRBJ2-3	.	TRBV12-5
TGTGCCAGCTCACCCAGCCAAGAGACCCAGTACTTC	CASSPSQETQYF	.	TRBJ2-5	.	TRBV18
TGCGCCAGCAGCCAAGAGCCAGGCCCCTACGAGCAGTACTTC	CASSQEPGPYEQYF	few	TRBJ2-7	.	TRBV4-1
TGTGCCAGCAGTTTAGGGTCAGGGGGCACTGAAGCTTTCTTT	CASSLGSGGTEAFF	.	TRBJ1-1	TRBD1	TRBV27
TGTGCCAGCGAATTGCGTGGCAATCAGCCCCAGCATTTT	CASELRGNQPQHF	.	TRBJ1-5	.	TRBV6-6
TGTGCCAGCAGTAGCCAGGGGGCCGGCTACGAGCAGTACTTC	CASSSQGAGYEQYF	.	TRBJ2-7	TRBD1	TRBV2
TGTGCCAGCAGCCAAGTGCGGGAGCCCACCTACGAGCAGTACTTC	CASSQVREPTYEQYF	.	TRBJ2-7	TRBD2	TRBV14
TGTGCCAGCAGCTTAGATTCACAGGGCTATGGCTACACCTTC	CASSLDSQGYGYTF	.	TRBJ1-2	.	TRBV7-2
TGTGCCAGCAGTGAAGGTGGCAGGGGGAACTATGGCTACACCTTC	CASSEGGRGNYGYTF	.	TRBJ1-2	TRBD1	TRBV25-1